This paragraph reports one TCR beta chain. Assay: immunoSEQ multiplex PCR; the TCRdb copy retains only in-frame clones and omits some. The sample includes around 230,000 clones, approximately 86% of them seen just once. The record originates from a study of blood T cell repertoires in COVID-19. Study context: PBMCs, B-cell-depleted T cells, or T cells provided the cDNA or gDNA that made up the material.

This CDR3 has 13 residues. The germline gives CDR1 SNHLY, CDR2 FYNNEI. The V gene lost 3 bases and the J gene lost 3 bases, with 8 bases spanning the gap. Assignment of participants to cohorts was predicated upon participant-reported clinical history. Sample: PBMCs or T cells enriched from blood (not recorded which). The sequence came from a man between 18 and 35 years old with acute COVID-19. V gene TRBV2 combines with J gene TRBJ1-2; no definite D call. The CDR3 loop reads CASSEGRDYGYTF. The CDR3 nucleotides are TGTGCCAGCAGTGAGGGCAGAGACTATGGCTACACCTTC.